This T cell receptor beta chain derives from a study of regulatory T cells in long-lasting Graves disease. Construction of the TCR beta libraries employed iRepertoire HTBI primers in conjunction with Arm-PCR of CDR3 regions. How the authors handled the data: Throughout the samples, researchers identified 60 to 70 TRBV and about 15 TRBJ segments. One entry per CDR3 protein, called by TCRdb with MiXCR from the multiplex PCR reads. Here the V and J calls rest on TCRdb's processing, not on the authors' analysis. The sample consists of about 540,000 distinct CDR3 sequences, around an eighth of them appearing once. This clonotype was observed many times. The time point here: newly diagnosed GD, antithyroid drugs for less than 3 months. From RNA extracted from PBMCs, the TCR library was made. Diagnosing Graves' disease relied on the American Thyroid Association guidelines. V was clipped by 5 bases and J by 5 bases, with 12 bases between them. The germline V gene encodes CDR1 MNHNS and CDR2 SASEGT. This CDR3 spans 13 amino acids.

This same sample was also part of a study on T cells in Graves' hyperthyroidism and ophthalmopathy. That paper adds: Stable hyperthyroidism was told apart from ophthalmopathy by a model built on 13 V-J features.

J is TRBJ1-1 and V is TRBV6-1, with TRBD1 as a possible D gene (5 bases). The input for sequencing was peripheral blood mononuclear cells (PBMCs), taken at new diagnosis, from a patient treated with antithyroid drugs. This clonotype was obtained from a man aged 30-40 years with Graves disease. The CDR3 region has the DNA TGTGCCAGCAGTCAGGGTAAGGAGACTGAAGCTTTCTTT. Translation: CASSQGKETEAFF.